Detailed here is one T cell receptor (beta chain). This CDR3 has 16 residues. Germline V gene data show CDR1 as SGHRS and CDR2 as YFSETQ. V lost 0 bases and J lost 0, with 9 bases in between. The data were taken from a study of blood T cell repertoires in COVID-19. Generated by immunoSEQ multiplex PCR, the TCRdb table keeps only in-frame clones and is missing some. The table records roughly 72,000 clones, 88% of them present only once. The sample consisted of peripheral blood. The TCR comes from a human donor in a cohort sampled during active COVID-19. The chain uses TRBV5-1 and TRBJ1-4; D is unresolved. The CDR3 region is CASSLVAGATNEKLFF. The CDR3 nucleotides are TGCGCCAGCAGCTTGGTAGCTGGAGCAACTAATGAAAAACTGTTTTTT.